The 4 T cell receptor beta chains below come from one sample, sequenced in a study of blood T cell repertoires in COVID-19. Only in-frame clones appear in the TCRdb table, and some are missing; sequencing was by immunoSEQ multiplex PCR. Seen here are some 210,000 clones, around 90% observed once, and the top ten hold around 1.2%. Sequencing input: peripheral blood. These receptors were collected from a man aged 25 to 40 with acute or convalescent COVID-19.

Points on this clone: At one end the junction does not follow the germline gene, possibly because of a read error. V usage is TRBV29-1 and J usage is TRBJ2-3, with 8 nucleotides matching TRBD2. The V gene's germline CDR1 is SQVTM and CDR2 ANQGSEA. The CDR3 covers 15 residues. CDR3 protein: CSVEGAGGRLDTQYF. The CDR3 DNA is TGCAGCGTCGAAGGTGCGGGAGGACGCCTAGATACGCAGTATTTT.

This CDR3 reads CASSRDRGTGTEAFF. The CDR3 nucleotides are TGTGCCAGCAGCCGGGACAGGGGGACTGGAACTGAAGCTTTCTTT. The rearrangement uses TRBV11-1 and TRBJ1-1; 11 bases align to TRBD1. The CDR3 loop spans 15 amino acids. Per the germline V gene, CDR1 is SGHAT and CDR2 is FQDESV (reference sequence). J lost 5 bases, V lost 5 bases, and 7 bases had no gene match.

Worth noting for this clone: The junction does not match germline at one end; this may be a read error. This chain connects TRBV24-1 to TRBJ2-5, with TRBD1 matching 8 bases. This CDR3 spans 16 amino acids. Germline V gene sequence: CDR1 KGHDR, CDR2 SFDVKD. CDR3 sequence: CATSDLPDRGQGTQYF. The CDR3, as DNA: TGTGCCACCAGTGATTTGCCCGACAGGGGCCAAGGGACCCAGTACTTC.

J is TRBJ2-6 and V is TRBV30, with 8 bases lining up with TRBD1. The CDR3 runs 19 residues. Germline V gives CDR1 GTSNPN, CDR2 SVGIG (reference sequence). Trimming cost V 0 bases and J 0 bases; bases outside gene matches: 10. The CDR3: CAWSVIGQGLSSGANVLTF. DNA for the CDR3: TGTGCCTGGAGTGTAATCGGACAGGGCCTCTCCTCTGGGGCCAACGTCCTGACTTTC.